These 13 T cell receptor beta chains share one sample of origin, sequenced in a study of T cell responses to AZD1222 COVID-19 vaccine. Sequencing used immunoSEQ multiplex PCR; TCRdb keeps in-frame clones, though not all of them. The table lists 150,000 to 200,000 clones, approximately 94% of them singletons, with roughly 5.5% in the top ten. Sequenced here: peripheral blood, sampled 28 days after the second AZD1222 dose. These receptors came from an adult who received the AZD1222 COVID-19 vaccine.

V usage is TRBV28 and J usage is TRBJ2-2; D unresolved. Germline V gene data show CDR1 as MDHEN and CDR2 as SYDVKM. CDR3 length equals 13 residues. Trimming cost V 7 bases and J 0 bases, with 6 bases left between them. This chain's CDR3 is CASMETNTGELFF. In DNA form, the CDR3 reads TGTGCCAGCATGGAGACGAACACCGGGGAGCTGTTTTTT.

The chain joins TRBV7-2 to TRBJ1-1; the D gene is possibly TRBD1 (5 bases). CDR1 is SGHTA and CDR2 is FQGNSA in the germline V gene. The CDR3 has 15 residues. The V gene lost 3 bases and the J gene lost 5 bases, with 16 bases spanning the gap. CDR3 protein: CASSFPGSRGTEAFF. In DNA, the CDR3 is TGTGCCAGCAGCTTTCCGGGTTCCCGGGGGACTGAAGCTTTCTTT.

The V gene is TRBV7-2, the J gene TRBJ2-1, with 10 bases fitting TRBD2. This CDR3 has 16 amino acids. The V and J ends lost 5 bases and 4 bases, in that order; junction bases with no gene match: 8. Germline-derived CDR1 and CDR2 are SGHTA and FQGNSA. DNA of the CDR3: TGTGCCAGCAGCGCGGGAAGCGGGGGGGTTTACAATGAGCAGTTCTTC. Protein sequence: CASSAGSGGVYNEQFF.

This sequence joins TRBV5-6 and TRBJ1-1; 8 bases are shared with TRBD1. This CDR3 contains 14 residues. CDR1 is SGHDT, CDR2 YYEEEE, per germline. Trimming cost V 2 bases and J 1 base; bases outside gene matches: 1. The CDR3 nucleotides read TGTGCCAGCAGCTTCGGGACAGGGAACACTGAAGCTTTCTTT. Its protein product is CASSFGTGNTEAFF.

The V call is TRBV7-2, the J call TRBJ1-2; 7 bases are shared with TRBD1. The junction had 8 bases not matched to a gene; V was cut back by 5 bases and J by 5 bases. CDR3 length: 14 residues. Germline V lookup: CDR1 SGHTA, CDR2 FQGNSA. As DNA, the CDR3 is TGTGCCAGCAGCAGACAGGGTCAGGGGTATGGCTACACCTTC. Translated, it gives CASSRQGQGYGYTF.

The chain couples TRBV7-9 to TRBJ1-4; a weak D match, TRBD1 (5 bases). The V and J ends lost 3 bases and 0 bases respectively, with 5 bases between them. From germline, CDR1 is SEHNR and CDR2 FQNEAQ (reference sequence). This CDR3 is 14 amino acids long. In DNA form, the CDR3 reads TGTGCCAGCAGCTTGACAGCAACTAATGAAAAACTGTTTTTT. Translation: CASSLTATNEKLFF. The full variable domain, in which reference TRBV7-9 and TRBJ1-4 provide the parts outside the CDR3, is DTGVSQNPRHKITKRGQNVTFRCDPISEHNRLYWYRQTLGQGPEFLTYFQNEAQLEKSRLLSDRFSAERPKGSFSTLEIQRTEQGDSAMYLCASSLTATNEKLFFGSGTQLSVL.

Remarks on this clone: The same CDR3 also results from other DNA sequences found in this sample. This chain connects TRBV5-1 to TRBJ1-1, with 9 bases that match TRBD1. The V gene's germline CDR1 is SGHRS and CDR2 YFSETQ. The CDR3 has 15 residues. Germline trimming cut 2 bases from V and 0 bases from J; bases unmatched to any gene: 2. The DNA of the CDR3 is TGCGCCAGCAGCTTAGACAGGGGGATGAACACTGAAGCTTTCTTT. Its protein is CASSLDRGMNTEAFF. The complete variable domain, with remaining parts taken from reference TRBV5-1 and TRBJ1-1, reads KAGVTQTPRYLIKTRGQQVTLSCSPISGHRSVSWYQQTPGQGLQFLFEYFSETQRNKGNFPGRFSGRQFSNSRSEMNVSTLELGDSALYLCASSLDRGMNTEAFFGQGTRLTVV.

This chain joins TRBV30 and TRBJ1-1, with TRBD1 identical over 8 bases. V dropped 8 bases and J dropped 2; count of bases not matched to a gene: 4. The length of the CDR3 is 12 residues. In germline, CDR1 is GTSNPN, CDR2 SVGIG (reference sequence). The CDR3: CAQGQVNTEAFF. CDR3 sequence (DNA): TGTGCCCAGGGACAGGTTAACACTGAAGCTTTCTTT.

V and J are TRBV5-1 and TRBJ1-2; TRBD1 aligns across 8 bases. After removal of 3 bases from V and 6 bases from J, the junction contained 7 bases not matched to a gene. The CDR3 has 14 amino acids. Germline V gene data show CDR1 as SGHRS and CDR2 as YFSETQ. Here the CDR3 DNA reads TGCGCCAGCAGCTGGGCAGGGGGCGCCGATGGCTACACCTTC. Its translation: CASSWAGGADGYTF.

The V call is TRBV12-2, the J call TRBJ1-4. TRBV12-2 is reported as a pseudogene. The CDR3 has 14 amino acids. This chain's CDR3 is CAQLPGQLNEKLFF. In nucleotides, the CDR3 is TGTGCCCAGCTACCGGGGCAGCTCAATGAAAAACTGTTTTTT.

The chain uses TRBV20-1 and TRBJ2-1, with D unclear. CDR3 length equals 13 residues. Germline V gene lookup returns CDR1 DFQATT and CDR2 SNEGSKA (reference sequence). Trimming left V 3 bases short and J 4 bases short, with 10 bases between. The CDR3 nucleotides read TGCAGTGCTAGTGGGCGTACTTACAATGAGCAGTTCTTC. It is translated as CSASGRTYNEQFF.

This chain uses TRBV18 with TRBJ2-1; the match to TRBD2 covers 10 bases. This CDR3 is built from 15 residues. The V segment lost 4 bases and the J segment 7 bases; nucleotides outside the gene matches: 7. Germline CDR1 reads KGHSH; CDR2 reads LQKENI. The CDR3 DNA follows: TGTGCCAGCTCACTCGGCCGGACTAGCGGTAATGAGCAGTTCTTC. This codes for CASSLGRTSGNEQFF.

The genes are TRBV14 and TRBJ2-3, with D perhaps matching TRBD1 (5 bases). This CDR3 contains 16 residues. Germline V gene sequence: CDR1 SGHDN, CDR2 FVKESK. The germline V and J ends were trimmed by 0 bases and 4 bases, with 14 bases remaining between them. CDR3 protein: CASSQEVQGAADTQYF. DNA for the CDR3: TGTGCCAGCAGCCAAGAGGTGCAAGGGGCGGCAGATACGCAGTATTTT.